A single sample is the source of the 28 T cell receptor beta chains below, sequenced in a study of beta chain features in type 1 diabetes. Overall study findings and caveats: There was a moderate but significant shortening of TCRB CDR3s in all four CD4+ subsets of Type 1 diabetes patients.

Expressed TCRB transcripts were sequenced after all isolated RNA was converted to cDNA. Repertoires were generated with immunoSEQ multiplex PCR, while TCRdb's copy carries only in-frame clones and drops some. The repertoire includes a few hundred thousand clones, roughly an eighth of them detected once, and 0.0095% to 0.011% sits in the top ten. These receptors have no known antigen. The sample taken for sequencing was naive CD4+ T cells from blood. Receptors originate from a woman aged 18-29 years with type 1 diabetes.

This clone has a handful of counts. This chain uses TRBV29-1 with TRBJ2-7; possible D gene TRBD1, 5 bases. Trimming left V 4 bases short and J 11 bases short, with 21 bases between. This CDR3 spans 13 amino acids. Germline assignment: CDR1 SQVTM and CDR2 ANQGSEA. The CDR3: CSVVRELPDREYF. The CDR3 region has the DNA TGCAGCGTTGTCAGGGAATTACCGGATCGGGAGTACTTC.

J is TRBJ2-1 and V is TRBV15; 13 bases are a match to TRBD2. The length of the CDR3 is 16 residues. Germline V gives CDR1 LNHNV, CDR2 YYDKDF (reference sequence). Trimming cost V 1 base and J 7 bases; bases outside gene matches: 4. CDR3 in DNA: TGTGCCACCAGCAGAGCGGGACTAGCGGGAAGGAATGAGCAGTTCTTC. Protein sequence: CATSRAGLAGRNEQFF.

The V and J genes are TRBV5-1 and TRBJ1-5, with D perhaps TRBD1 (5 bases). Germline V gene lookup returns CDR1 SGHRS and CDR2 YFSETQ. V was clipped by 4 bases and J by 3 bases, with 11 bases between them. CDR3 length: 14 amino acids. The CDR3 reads CASSRGDLNQPQHF. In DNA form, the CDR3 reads TGCGCCAGCAGCCGGGGGGACCTCAATCAGCCCCAGCATTTT.

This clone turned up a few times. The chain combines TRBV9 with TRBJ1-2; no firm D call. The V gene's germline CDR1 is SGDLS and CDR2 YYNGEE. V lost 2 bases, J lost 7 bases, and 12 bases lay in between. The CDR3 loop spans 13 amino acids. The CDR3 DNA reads TGTGCCAGCAGCGTCAGTACTAAATTTGGCTACACCTTC. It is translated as CASSVSTKFGYTF.

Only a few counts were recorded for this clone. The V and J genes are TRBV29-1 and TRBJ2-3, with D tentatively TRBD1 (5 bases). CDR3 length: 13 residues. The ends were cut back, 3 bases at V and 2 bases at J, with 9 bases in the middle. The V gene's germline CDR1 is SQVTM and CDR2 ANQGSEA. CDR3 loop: CSVDRAYTDTQYF. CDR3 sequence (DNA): TGCAGCGTTGACAGGGCCTACACAGATACGCAGTATTTT.

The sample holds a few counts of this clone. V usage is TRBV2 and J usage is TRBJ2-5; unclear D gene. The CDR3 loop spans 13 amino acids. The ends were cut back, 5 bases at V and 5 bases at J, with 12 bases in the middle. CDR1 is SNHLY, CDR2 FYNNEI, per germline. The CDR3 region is CASSIGGWETQYF. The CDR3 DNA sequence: TGTGCCAGCAGTATAGGCGGATGGGAGACCCAGTACTTC.

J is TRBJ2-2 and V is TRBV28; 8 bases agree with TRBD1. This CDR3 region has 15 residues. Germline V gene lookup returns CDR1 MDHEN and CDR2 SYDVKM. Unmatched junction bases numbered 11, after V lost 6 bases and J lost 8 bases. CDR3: CASSLPDRDQGELFF. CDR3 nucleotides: TGTGCCAGCAGCCTCCCGGACAGGGATCAGGGGGAGCTGTTTTTT.

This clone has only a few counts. The CDR3 reads CASSQDRATNEQYF. The CDR3, as DNA: TGCGCCAGCAGCCAGGACAGGGCCACCAACGAGCAGTACTTC. The chain combines TRBV4-3 with TRBJ2-7, with TRBD1 identical over 8 bases. Germline V gene data show CDR1 as LGHNA and CDR2 as YSLEER. The trim removed 3 bases at V and 5 bases at J, leaving 6 bases unmatched. This CDR3 region has 14 residues.

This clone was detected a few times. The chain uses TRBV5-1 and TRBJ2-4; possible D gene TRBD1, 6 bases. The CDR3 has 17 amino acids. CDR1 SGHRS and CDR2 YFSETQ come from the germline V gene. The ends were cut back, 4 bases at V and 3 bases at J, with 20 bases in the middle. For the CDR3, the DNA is TGCGCCAGCAGCAACGACAGGCTATCATCGGGCAAAAACATTCAGTACTTC. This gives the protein CASSNDRLSSGKNIQYF.

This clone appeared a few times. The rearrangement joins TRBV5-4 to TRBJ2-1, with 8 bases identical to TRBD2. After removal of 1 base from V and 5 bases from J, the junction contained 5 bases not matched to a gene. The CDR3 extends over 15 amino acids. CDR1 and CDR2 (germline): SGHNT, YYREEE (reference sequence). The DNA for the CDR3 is TGTGCCAGCAGCTTGAGACTAGCGACAAACAATGAGCAGTTCTTC. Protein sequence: CASSLRLATNNEQFF.

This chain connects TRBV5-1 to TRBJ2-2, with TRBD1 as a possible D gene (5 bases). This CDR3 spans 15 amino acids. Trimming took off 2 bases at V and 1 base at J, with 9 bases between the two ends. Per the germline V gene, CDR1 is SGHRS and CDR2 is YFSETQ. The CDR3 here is CASSLGRENTGELFF. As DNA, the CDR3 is TGCGCCAGCAGCTTAGGCAGGGAGAACACCGGGGAGCTGTTTTTT.

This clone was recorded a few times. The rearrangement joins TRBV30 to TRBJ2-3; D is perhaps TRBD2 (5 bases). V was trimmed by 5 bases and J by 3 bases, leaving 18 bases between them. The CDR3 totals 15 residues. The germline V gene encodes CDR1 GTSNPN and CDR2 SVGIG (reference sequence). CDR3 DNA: TGTGCCTGGGCTATGGACGGAGGTAGTACAGATACGCAGTATTTT. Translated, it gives CAWAMDGGSTDTQYF. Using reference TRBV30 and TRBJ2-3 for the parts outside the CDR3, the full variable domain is SQTIHQWPATLVQPVGSPLSLECTVEGTSNPNLYWYRQAAGRGLQLLFYSVGIGQISSEVPQNLSASRPQDRQFILSSKKLLLSDSGFYLCAWAMDGGSTDTQYFGPGTRLTVL.

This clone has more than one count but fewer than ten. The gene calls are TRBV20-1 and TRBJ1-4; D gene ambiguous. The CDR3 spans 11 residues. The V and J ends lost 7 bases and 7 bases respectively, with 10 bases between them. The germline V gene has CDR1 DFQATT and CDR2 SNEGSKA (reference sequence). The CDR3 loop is CSVAGIEKLFF. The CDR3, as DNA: TGCAGTGTCGCCGGGATTGAAAAACTGTTTTTT.

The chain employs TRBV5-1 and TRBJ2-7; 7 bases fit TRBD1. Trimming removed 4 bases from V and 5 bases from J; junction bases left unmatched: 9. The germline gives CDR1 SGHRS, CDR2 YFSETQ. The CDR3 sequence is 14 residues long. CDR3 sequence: CASSPRQGKDEQYF. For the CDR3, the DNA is TGCGCCAGCAGCCCAAGACAGGGAAAAGACGAGCAGTACTTC. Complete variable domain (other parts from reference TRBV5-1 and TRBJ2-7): KAGVTQTPRYLIKTRGQQVTLSCSPISGHRSVSWYQQTPGQGLQFLFEYFSETQRNKGNFPGRFSGRQFSNSRSEMNVSTLELGDSALYLCASSPRQGKDEQYFGPGTRLTVT.

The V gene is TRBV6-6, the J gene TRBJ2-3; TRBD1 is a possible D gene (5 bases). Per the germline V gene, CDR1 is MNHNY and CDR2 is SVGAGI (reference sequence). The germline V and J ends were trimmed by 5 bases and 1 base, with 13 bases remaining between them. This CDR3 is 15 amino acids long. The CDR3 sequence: CASSHQGVGTDTQYF. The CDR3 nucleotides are TGTGCCAGCAGTCACCAAGGGGTGGGCACAGATACGCAGTATTTT.

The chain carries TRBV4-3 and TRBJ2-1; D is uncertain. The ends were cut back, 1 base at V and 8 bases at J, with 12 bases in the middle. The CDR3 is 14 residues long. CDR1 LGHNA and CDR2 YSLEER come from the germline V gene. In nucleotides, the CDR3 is TGCGCCAGCAGCCAAGGGCGTGTACGGGATGAGCAGTTCTTC. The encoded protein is CASSQGRVRDEQFF.

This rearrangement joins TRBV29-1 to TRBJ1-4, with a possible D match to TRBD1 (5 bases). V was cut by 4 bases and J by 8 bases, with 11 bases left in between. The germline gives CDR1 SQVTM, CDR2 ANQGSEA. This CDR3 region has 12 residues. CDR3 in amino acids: CSVGGVGEKLFF. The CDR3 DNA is TGCAGCGTTGGGGGGGTTGGAGAAAAACTGTTTTTT.

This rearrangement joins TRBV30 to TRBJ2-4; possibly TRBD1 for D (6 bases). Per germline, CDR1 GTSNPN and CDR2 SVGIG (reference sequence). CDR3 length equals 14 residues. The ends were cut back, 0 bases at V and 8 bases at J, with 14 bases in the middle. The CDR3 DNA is TGTGCCTGGAGTGTAATGGCAGGGGTACACATTCAGTACTTC. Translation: CAWSVMAGVHIQYF.

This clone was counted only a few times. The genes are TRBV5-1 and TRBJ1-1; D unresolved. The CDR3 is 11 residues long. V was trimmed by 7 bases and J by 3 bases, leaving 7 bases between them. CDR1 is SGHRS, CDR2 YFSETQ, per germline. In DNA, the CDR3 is TGCGCCAGCCTCAGTGACACTGAAGCTTTCTTT. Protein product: CASLSDTEAFF.

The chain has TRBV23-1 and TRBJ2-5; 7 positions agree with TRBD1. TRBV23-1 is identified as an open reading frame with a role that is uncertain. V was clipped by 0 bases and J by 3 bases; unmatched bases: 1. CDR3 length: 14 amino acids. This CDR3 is CASSQSGQKETQYF. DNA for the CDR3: TGCGCCAGCAGTCAATCGGGACAGAAAGAGACCCAGTACTTC.

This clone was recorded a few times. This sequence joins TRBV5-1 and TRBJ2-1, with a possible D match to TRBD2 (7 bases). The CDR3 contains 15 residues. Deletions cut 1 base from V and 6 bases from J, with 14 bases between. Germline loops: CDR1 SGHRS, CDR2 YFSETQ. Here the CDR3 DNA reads TGCGCCAGCAGCTTGCGAGGGGGGGTTCGCAATGAGCAGTTCTTC. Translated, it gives CASSLRGGVRNEQFF.

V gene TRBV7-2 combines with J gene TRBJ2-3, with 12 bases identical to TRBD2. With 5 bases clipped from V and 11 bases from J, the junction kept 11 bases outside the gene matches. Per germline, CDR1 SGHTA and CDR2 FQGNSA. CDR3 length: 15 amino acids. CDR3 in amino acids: CASSPRLAGVQGQYF. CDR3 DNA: TGTGCCAGCAGCCCCAGACTAGCGGGGGTCCAGGGGCAGTATTTT.

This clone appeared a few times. The CDR3 spells CASSLVGLQETQYF. CDR3 DNA: TGCGCCAGCAGCTTGGTCGGTCTTCAAGAGACCCAGTACTTC. V usage is TRBV5-1 and J usage is TRBJ2-5; D is ambiguous. The CDR3 is 14 amino acids. Germline V gene data show CDR1 as SGHRS and CDR2 as YFSETQ. The germline V and J ends were trimmed by 0 bases and 2 bases, with 8 bases remaining between them.

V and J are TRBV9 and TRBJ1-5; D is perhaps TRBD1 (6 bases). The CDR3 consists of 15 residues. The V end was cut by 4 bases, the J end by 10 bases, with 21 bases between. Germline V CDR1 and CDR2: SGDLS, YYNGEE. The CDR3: CASSPGTVWGQPQHF. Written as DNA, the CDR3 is TGTGCCAGCAGCCCCGGGACGGTTTGGGGGCAACCCCAGCATTTT.

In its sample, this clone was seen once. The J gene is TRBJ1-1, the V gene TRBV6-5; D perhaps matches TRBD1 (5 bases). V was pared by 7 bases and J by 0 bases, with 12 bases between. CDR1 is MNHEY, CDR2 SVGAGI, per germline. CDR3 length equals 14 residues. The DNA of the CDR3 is TGTGCCAGCATGGAAGACAGATTGAACACTGAAGCTTTCTTT. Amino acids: CASMEDRLNTEAFF.

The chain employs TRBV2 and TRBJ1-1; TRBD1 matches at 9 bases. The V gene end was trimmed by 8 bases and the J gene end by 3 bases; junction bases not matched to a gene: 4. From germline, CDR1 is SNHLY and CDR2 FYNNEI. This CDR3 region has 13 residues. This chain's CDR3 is CASSTGGYTEAFF. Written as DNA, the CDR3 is TGTGCCAGCTCTACAGGGGGCTACACTGAAGCTTTCTTT.

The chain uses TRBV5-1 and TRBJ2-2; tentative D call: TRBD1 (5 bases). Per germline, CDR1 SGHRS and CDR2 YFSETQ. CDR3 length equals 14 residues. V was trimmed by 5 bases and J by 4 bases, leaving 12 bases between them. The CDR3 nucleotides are TGCGCCAGCAGTCTCGACAGCCTCACCGGGGAGCTGTTTTTT. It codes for CASSLDSLTGELFF. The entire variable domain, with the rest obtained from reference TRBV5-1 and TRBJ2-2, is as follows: KAGVTQTPRYLIKTRGQQVTLSCSPISGHRSVSWYQQTPGQGLQFLFEYFSETQRNKGNFPGRFSGRQFSNSRSEMNVSTLELGDSALYLCASSLDSLTGELFFGEGSRLTVL.

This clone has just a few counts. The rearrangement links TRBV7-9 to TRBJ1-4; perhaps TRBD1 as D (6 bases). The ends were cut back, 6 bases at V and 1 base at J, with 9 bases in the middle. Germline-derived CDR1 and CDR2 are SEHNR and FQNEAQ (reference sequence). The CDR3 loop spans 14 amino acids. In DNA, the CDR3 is TGTGCCAGCAGTTCAGGGGTAACTAATGAAAAACTGTTTTTT. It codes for CASSSGVTNEKLFF.